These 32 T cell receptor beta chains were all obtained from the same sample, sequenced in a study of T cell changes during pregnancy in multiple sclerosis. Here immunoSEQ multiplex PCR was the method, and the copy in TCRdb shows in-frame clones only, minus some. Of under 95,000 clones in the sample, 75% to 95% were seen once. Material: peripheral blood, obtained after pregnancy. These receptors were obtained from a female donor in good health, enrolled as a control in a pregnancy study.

Here the CDR3 DNA reads TGTGCCAGCAGCTCGTATGGCGAAAAACTGTTTTTT. This translates into CASSSYGEKLFF. The chain has TRBV5-8 and TRBJ1-4; D call uncertain. V lost 3 bases to trimming and J lost 8 bases, with 8 bases between them. Looked up from germline, CDR1 is SGHTS and CDR2 is YDEGEE. The CDR3 is 12 residues long.

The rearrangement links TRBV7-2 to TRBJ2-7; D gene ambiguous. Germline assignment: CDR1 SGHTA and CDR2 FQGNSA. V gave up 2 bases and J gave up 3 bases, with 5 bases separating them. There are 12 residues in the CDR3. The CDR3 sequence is CASSLINYEQYF. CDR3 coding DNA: TGTGCCAGCAGCTTAATCAACTACGAGCAGTACTTC.

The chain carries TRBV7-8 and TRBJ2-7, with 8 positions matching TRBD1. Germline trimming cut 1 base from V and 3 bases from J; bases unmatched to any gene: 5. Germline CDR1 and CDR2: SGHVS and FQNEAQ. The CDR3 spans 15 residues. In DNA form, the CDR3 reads TGTGCCAGCAGCTTAGTGAGGACAGGGAGCTACGAGCAGTACTTC. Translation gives CASSLVRTGSYEQYF.

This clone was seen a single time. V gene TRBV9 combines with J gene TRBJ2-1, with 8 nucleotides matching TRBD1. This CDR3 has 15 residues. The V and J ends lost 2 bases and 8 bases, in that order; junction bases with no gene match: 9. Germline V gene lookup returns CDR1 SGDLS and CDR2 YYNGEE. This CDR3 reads CASSVSAGGTDEQFF. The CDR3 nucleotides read TGTGCCAGCAGCGTTAGCGCAGGGGGCACGGATGAGCAGTTCTTC. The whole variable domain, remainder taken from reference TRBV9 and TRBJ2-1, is DSGVTQTPKHLITATGQRVTLRCSPRSGDLSVYWYQQSLDQGLQFLIQYYNGEERAKGNILERFSAQQFPDLHSELNLSSLELGDSALYFCASSVSAGGTDEQFFGPGTRLTVL.

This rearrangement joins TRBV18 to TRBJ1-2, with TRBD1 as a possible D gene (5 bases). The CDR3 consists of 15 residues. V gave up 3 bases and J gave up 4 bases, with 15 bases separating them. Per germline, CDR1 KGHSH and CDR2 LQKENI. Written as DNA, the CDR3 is TGTGCCAGCTCACCGCCGGCAGTGGGGCCCTATGGCTACACCTTC. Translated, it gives CASSPPAVGPYGYTF.

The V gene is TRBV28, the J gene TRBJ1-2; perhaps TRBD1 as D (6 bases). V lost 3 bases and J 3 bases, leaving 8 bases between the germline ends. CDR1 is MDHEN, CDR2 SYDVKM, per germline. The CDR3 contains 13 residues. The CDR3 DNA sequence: TGTGCCAGCAGTTTGGCAGGGGACTATGGCTACACCTTC. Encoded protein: CASSLAGDYGYTF.

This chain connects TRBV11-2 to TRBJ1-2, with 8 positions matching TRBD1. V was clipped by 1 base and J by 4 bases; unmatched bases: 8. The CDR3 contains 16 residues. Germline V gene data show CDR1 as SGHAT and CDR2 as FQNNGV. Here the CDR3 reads CASSLVGRGRSYGYTF. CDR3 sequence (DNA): TGTGCCAGCAGCTTAGTTGGCAGGGGGCGGTCCTATGGCTACACCTTC.

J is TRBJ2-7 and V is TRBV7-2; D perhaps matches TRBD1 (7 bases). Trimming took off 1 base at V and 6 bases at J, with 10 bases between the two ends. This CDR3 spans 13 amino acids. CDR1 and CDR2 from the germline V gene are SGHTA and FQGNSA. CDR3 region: CASSLGGTVEQYF. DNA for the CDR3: TGTGCCAGCAGCTTAGGCGGGACAGTCGAGCAGTACTTC.

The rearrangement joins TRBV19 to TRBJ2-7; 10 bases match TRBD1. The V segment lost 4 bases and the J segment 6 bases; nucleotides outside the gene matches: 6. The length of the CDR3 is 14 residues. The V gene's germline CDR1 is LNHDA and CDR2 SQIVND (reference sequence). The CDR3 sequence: CASSTSGTGAEQYF. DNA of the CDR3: TGTGCCAGTAGTACATCCGGGACAGGGGCCGAGCAGTACTTC.

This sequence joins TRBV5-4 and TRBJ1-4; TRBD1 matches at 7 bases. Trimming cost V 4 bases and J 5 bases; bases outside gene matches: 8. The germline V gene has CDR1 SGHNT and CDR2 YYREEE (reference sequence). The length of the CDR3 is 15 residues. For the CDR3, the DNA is TGTGCCAGCAGCGGGTCAGGGGGTTCCAATGAAAAACTGTTTTTT. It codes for CASSGSGGSNEKLFF. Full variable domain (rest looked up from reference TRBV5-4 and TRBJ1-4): ETGVTQSPTHLIKTRGQQVTLRCSSQSGHNTVSWYQQALGQGPQFIFQYYREEENGRGNFPPRFSGLQFPNYSSELNVNALELDDSALYLCASSGSGGSNEKLFFGSGTQLSVL.

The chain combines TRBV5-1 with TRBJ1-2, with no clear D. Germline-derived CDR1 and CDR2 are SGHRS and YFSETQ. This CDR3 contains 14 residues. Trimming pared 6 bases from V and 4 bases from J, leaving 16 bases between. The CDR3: CASNLEGPGYGYTF. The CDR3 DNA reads TGCGCCAGCAATTTGGAAGGCCCGGGCTATGGCTACACCTTC.

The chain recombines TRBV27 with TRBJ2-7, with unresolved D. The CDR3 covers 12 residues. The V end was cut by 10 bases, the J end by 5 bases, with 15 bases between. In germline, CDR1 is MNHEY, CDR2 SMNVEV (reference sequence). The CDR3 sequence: CATARSVNEQYF. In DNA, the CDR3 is TGTGCCACCGCGAGGTCGGTCAACGAGCAGTACTTC.

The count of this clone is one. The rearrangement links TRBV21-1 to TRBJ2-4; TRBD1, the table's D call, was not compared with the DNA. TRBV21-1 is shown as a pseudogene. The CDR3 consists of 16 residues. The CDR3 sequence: CASSMIRTALKNIQYF. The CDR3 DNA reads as TGTGCCAGCAGCATGATTCGGACAGCACTCAAAAACATTCAGTACTTC.

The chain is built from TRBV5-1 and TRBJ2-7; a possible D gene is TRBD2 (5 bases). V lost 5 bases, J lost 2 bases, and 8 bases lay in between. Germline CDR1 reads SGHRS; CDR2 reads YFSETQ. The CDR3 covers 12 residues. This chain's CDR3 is CASRDFTYEQYF. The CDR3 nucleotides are TGCGCCAGCAGGGACTTTACCTACGAGCAGTACTTC.

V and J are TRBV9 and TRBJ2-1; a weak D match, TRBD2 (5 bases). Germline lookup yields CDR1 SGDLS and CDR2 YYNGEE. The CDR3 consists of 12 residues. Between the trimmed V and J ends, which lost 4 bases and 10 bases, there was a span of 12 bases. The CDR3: CASSPDRGEQFF. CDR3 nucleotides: TGTGCCAGCAGCCCGGACCGAGGGGAGCAGTTCTTC.

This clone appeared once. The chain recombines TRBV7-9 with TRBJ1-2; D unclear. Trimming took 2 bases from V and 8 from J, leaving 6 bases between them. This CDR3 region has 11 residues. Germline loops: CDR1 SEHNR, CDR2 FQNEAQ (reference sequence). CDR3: CASSLILGYTF. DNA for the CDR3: TGTGCCAGCAGCTTAATCTTGGGCTACACCTTC.

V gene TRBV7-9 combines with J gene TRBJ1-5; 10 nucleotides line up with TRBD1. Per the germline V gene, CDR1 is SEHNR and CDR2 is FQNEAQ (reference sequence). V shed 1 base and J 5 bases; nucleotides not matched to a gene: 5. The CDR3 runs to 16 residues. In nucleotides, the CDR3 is TGTGCCAGCAGCTTAGGGCGACAGGGGGCAGATCAGCCCCAGCATTTT. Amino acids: CASSLGRQGADQPQHF.

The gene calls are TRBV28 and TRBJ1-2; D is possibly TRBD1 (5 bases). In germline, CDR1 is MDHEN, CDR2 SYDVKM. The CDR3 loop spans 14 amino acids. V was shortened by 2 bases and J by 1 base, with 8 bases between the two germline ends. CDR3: CASSLGQGNYGYTF. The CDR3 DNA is TGTGCCAGCAGTTTAGGGCAGGGTAACTATGGCTACACCTTC.

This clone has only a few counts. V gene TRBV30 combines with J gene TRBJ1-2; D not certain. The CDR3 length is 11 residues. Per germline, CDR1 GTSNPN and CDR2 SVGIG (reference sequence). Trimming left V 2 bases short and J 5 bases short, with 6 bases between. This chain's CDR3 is CAWSPGYGYTF. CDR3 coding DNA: TGTGCCTGGAGTCCGGGGTATGGCTACACCTTC.

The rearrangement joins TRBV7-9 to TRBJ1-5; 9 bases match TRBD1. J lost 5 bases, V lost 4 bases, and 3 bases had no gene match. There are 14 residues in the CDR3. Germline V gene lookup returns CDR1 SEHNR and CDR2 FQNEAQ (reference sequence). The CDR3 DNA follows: TGTGCCAGCAGCTCCCGGGACAGGGATCAGCCCCAGCATTTT. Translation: CASSSRDRDQPQHF.

This chain's CDR3 is CAWTGLTTEAFF. In nucleotides, the CDR3 is TGTGCCTGGACAGGCTTAACTACTGAAGCTTTCTTT. The rearrangement uses TRBV30 and TRBJ1-1; D is unclear. Trimming stripped 4 bases from V and 5 bases from J, with 11 bases between. Germline loops: CDR1 GTSNPN, CDR2 SVGIG (reference sequence). This CDR3 has 12 residues.

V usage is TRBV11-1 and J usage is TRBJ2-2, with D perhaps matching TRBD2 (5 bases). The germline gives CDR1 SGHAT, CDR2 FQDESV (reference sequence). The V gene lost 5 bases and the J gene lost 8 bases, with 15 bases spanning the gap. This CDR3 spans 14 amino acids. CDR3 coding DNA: TGTGCCAGCAGCGGAGGCGGTCGAGGGGGGGAGCTGTTTTTT. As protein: CASSGGGRGGELFF.

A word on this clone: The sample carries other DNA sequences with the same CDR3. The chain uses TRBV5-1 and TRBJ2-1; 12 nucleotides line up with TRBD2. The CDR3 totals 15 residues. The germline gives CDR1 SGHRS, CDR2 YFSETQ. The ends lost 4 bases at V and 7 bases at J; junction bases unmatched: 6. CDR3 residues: CASSPLAGGSNEQFF. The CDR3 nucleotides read TGCGCCAGCAGCCCCCTAGCGGGGGGGAGTAATGAGCAGTTCTTC.

The DNA for the CDR3 is TGTGCCATCGGGGGGGGGAATTCACCCCTCCACTTT. Its translation: CAIGGGNSPLHF. The chain is built from TRBV7-2 and TRBJ1-6, with D tentatively TRBD1 (5 bases). Germline V CDR1 and CDR2: SGHTA, FQGNSA. V was trimmed by 10 bases and J by 7 bases, leaving 11 bases between them. This CDR3 has 12 amino acids.

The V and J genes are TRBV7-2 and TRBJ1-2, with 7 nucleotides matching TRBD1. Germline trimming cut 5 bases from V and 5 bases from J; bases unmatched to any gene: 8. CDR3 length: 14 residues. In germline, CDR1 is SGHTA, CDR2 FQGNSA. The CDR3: CASSQLRGQYGYTF. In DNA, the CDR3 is TGTGCCAGCAGCCAACTTAGGGGGCAATATGGCTACACCTTC.

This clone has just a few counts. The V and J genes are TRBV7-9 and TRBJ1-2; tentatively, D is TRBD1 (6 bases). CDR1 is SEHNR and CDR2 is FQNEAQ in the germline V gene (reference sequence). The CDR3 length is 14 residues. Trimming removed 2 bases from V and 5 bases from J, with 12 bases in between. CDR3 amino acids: CASSLKQGSYGYTF. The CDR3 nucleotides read TGTGCCAGCAGCTTAAAACAGGGTTCGTATGGCTACACCTTC. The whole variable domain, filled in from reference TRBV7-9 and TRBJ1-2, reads DTGVSQNPRHKITKRGQNVTFRCDPISEHNRLYWYRQTLGQGPEFLTYFQNEAQLEKSRLLSDRFSAERPKGSFSTLEIQRTEQGDSAMYLCASSLKQGSYGYTFGSGTRLTVV.

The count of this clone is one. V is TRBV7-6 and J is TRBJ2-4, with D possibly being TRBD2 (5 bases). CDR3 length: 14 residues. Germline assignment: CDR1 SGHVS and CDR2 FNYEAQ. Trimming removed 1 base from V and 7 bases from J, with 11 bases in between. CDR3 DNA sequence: TGTGCCAGCAGCTTAGGAGGAGGCGGGAACATTCAGTACTTC. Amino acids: CASSLGGGGNIQYF. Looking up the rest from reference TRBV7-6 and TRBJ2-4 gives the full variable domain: GAGVSQSPRYKVTKRGQDVALRCDPISGHVSLYWYRQALGQGPEFLTYFNYEAQQDKSGLPNDRFSAERPEGSISTLTIQRTEQRDSAMYRCASSLGGGGNIQYFGAGTRLSVL.

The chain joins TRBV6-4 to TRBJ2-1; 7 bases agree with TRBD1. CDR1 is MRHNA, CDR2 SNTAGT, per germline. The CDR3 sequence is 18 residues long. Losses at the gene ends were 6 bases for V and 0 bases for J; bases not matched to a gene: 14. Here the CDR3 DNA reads TGTGCCAGCAGCATTCAGCCCTCGACAGGGAGCTCCTACAATGAGCAGTTCTTC. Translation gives CASSIQPSTGSSYNEQFF.

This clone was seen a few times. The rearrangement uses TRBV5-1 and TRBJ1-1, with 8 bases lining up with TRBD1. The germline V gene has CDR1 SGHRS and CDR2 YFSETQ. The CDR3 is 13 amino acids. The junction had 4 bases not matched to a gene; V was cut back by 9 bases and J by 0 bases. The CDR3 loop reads CATRQGLNTEAFF. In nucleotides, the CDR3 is TGCGCCACCAGACAGGGGCTGAACACTGAAGCTTTCTTT.

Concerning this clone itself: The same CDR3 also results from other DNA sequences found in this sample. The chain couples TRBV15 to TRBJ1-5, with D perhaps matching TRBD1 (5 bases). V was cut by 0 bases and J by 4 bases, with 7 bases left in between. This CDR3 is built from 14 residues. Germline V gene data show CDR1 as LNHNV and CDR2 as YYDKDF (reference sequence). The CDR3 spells CATSREGGNQPQHF. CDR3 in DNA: TGTGCCACCAGCAGAGAGGGGGGAAATCAGCCCCAGCATTTT.

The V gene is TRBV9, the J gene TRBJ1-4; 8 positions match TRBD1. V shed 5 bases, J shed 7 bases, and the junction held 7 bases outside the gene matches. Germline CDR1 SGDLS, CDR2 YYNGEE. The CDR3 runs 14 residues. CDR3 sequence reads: CASSLTGGVEKLFF. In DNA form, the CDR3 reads TGTGCCAGCAGTCTTACAGGGGGTGTTGAAAAACTGTTTTTT.

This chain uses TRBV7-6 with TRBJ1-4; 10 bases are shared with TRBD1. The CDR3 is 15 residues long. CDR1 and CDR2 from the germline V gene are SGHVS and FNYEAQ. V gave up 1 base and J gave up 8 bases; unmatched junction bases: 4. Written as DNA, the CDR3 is TGTGCCAGCAGCTTAGGGACAGGGGGAGGGGAAAAACTGTTTTTT. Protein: CASSLGTGGGEKLFF.